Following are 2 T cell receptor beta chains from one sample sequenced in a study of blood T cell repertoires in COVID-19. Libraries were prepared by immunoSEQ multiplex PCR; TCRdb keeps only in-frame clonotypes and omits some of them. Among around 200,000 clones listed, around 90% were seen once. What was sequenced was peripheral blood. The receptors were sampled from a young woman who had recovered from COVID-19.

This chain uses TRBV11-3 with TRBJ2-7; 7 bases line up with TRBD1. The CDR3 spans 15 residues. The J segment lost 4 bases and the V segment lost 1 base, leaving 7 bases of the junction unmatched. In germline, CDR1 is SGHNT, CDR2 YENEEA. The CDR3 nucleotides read TGTGCCAGCAGCTTAGGACAGGGTCGTGCTTACGAGCAGTACTTC. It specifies CASSLGQGRAYEQYF.

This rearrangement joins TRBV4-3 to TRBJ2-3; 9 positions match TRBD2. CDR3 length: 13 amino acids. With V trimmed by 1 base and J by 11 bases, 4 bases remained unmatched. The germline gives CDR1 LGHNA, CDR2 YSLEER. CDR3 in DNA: TGCGCCAGCAGCCAAGTCGGTAGCGGGGGGCAGTATTTT. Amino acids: CASSQVGSGGQYF.